Each of the 24 T cell receptor beta chains below was sequenced from the same sample in a study of T cells in Graves' hyperthyroidism and ophthalmopathy. Researchers took RNA transcripts and amplified the TCR beta CDR3 regions from them. An initial round of RT-PCR targeting the TCR CDR3 relied on the HTBI primer set. Each CDR3 protein is one row after TCRdb ran MiXCR on the multiplex PCR reads. Of hundreds of thousands of distinct CDR3 sequences in the sample, about a third were seen once. The sample was blood. The receptor source for this set is a woman in her 40s with Graves' hyperthyroidism.

This clonotype was counted only a few times. The chain combines TRBV9 with TRBJ1-1; possible D gene TRBD1, 6 bases. Germline V gene data show CDR1 as SGDLS and CDR2 as YYNGEE. This CDR3 has 17 residues. The germline V and J ends were trimmed by 3 bases and 4 bases, with 22 bases remaining between them. The CDR3 DNA sequence: TGTGCCAGCAGCGATACGACCACAGGGCCGTGGGGCACTGAAGCTTTCTTT. Protein sequence: CASSDTTTGPWGTEAFF.

This clonotype occurred many times. The rearrangement uses TRBV5-1 and TRBJ2-6; D is perhaps TRBD1 (5 bases). CDR3 length: 17 residues. The V and J ends lost 3 bases and 0 bases respectively, with 13 bases between them. Germline CDR1 reads SGHRS; CDR2 reads YFSETQ. This chain's CDR3 is CASSWGRDYSGANVLTF. The DNA of the CDR3 is TGCGCCAGCAGCTGGGGCCGTGATTACTCTGGGGCCAACGTCCTGACTTTC.

The sample holds one count of this clonotype. As the CDR3 is not closed by the conserved phenylalanine or tryptophan, this likely results from a read error. The chain carries TRBV6-4 and TRBJ1-1, with D possibly matching TRBD1 (6 bases). This CDR3 comprises 14 residues. From germline, CDR1 is MRHNA and CDR2 SNTAGT. Trimming cost V 4 bases and J 0 bases, with 9 bases left between them. In nucleotides, the CDR3 is TGTGCCAGCAGTGCCGGGGGCTTGAACACTGAAGCTTTCTCT. Translated: CASSAGGLNTEAFS.

This chain joins TRBV20-1 and TRBJ2-3; 8 bases align to TRBD2. J lost 4 bases, V lost 0 bases, and 9 bases had no gene match. This CDR3 comprises 16 residues. From germline, CDR1 is DFQATT and CDR2 SNEGSKA (reference sequence). The CDR3 DNA reads TGCAGTGCTAGAGACCCCGGGACTAGTGTGTCAGATACGCAGTATTTT. Translation gives CSARDPGTSVSDTQYF.

This clonotype was counted many times. Compared with germline, one end of the junction differs, possibly owing to a read error. The V gene is TRBV7-9, the J gene TRBJ2-7; 10 nucleotides match TRBD1. The germline V gene has CDR1 SEHNR and CDR2 FQNEAQ (reference sequence). The CDR3 consists of 14 residues. CDR3 residues: CASSHRDRGYEQYF. Written as DNA, the CDR3 is TGCGCCAGCAGCCATAGGGACAGGGGCTACGAGCAGTACTTC.

The V gene is TRBV2, the J gene TRBJ1-1, with 8 bases lining up with TRBD1. This CDR3 spans 15 amino acids. Germline trimming cut 6 bases from V and 5 bases from J; bases unmatched to any gene: 11. Germline lookup yields CDR1 SNHLY and CDR2 FYNNEI. The CDR3 loop reads CASSLSPTGVTEAFF. The CDR3 DNA reads TGTGCCAGCAGCCTCTCGCCGACAGGGGTTACTGAAGCTTTCTTT.

This clonotype was seen ten or more times. The genes are TRBV7-9 and TRBJ2-5, with D possibly being TRBD1 or TRBD2 (5 bases each). Germline V gene sequence: CDR1 SEHNR, CDR2 FQNEAQ (reference sequence). The CDR3 is 17 amino acids. The V end was cut by 5 bases, the J end by 4 bases, with 23 bases between. The CDR3 coding sequence is TGTGCCAGCAGCCCCGGTGGGGGATCGGGGTTCCGAGAGACCCAGTACTTC. Amino acid sequence: CASSPGGGSGFRETQYF.

This clonotype has ten or more counts. DNA of the CDR3: TGTGCCAGCAGCCGACCCCGAGTTACCAACCAAGAGACCCAGTACTTC. The encoded protein is CASSRPRVTNQETQYF. The chain uses TRBV7-2 and TRBJ2-5; D gene ambiguous. The length of the CDR3 is 16 residues. The V end lost 5 bases, the J end lost 0 bases, and 16 bases lay between the germline ends. Germline lookup yields CDR1 SGHTA and CDR2 FQGNSA.

V is TRBV15 and J is TRBJ1-2; 8 bases line up with TRBD1. Trimming at V came to 3 bases and at J to 8 bases, leaving 14 bases not matched to a gene. The germline V gene has CDR1 LNHNV and CDR2 YYDKDF (reference sequence). This CDR3 spans 16 amino acids. CDR3 in DNA: TGTGCCACCAGCAGGGACAGGGTCACCACAAACTGGGGCTACACCTTC. Translated: CATSRDRVTTNWGYTF.

This clonotype was observed a handful of times. J is TRBJ2-5 and V is TRBV6-5, with D possibly being TRBD1 or TRBD2 (6 bases each). Germline assignment: CDR1 MNHEY and CDR2 SVGAGI. The CDR3 contains 15 residues. V lost 7 bases and J 1 base, leaving 16 bases between the germline ends. The DNA of the CDR3 is TGTGCCAGCATCCCCGCAGGGGACTTCCAAGAGACCCAGTACTTC. Its translation is CASIPAGDFQETQYF.

The chain links TRBV19 to TRBJ1-5; D gene ambiguous. Trimming stripped 4 bases from V and 9 bases from J, with 13 bases between. This CDR3 is 13 amino acids long. Germline V gene lookup returns CDR1 LNHDA and CDR2 SQIVND (reference sequence). CDR3 DNA: TGTGCCAGTAGTACAGAGACGTTTCGGCCCCAGCATTTT. As protein: CASSTETFRPQHF.

V gene TRBV7-6 combines with J gene TRBJ1-6, with D unclear. In germline, CDR1 is SGHVS, CDR2 FNYEAQ. V lost 1 base, J lost 2 bases, and 6 bases lay in between. The CDR3 is made up of 15 amino acids. CDR3 coding DNA: TGTGCCAGCAGCTTAGAAAGGGCCTATAATTCACCCCTCCACTTT. Translated: CASSLERAYNSPLHF.

The chain employs TRBV20-1 and TRBJ2-1, with D perhaps TRBD2 (6 bases). V was shortened by 6 bases and J by 3 bases, with 18 bases between the two germline ends. This CDR3 is built from 15 residues. Per the germline V gene, CDR1 is DFQATT and CDR2 is SNEGSKA (reference sequence). The CDR3 DNA reads as TGCAGTGCCAGGCCATCGGGACTCGACTACAATGAGCAGTTCTTC. Its protein is CSARPSGLDYNEQFF.

This clonotype was seen only a few times. V and J are TRBV4-2 and TRBJ2-5, with D tentatively TRBD2 (5 bases). Trimming took off 4 bases at V and 0 bases at J, with 15 bases between the two ends. The germline V gene encodes CDR1 LGHNA and CDR2 YNFKEQ. The CDR3 sequence is 16 residues long. In DNA form, the CDR3 reads TGTGCCAGCAGCCCTGCGAGGAGGACCGACCAAGAGACCCAGTACTTC. Translating gives CASSPARRTDQETQYF.

The chain uses TRBV2 and TRBJ2-7; TRBD1 is a possible D gene (6 bases). Trimming took 8 bases from V and 1 from J, leaving 27 bases between them. The CDR3 covers 18 residues. The germline V gene has CDR1 SNHLY and CDR2 FYNNEI. The CDR3 region is CASADQTRPTGTSYEQYF. The CDR3 DNA reads as TGTGCCAGCGCCGACCAAACACGGCCGACCGGGACATCCTACGAGCAGTACTTC.

With regard to this clonotype: The junction does not match germline at one end; this may be a read error. The chain carries TRBV10-3 and TRBJ1-1; D is unresolved. The CDR3 runs 13 residues. Germline CDR1 is ENHRY and CDR2 is SYGVKD. CDR3 sequence reads: CASSVRGPTEAFF. CDR3 coding DNA: TGTGCCAGCAGTGTCCGTGGCCCCACTGAAGCTTTCTTT.

This clonotype was observed a handful of times. The chain combines TRBV20-1 with TRBJ1-5, with D possibly TRBD1 on 6 matching bases. This CDR3 is 14 amino acids long. Trimming stripped 3 bases from V and 2 bases from J, with 11 bases between. Germline values: CDR1 DFQATT, CDR2 SNEGSKA (reference sequence). The CDR3 DNA follows: TGCAGTGCTAGGAACAGGGTTGGCAATCAGCCCCAGCATTTT. Its protein product is CSARNRVGNQPQHF.

The table lists this clonotype with many counts. This rearrangement joins TRBV20-1 to TRBJ1-2, with D possibly TRBD1 on 6 matching bases. Germline V gene lookup returns CDR1 DFQATT and CDR2 SNEGSKA (reference sequence). The CDR3 covers 13 residues. Trimming pared 6 bases from V and 6 bases from J, leaving 17 bases between. CDR3 region: CSAMGGAQDGYTF. The CDR3 coding sequence is TGCAGTGCCATGGGGGGGGCGCAGGATGGCTACACCTTC.

V gene TRBV7-2 combines with J gene TRBJ1-5, with 7 bases matching TRBD1. CDR3 size: 17 residues. J gave up 0 bases and V 2 bases, and 7 bases lay outside the gene matches. The V gene's germline CDR1 is SGHTA and CDR2 FQGNSA. CDR3 in DNA: TGTGCCAGCAGCTTAATTGGAGGGGGCTATAGCAATCAGCCCCAGCATTTT. Its translation: CASSLIGGGYSNQPQHF.

V is TRBV24-1 and J is TRBJ2-1; D possibly corresponds to TRBD1 (6 bases). With 1 base removed from V and 0 bases from J, the gap between germline ends came to 9 bases. The CDR3 is 16 residues long. CDR1 is KGHDR, CDR2 SFDVKD, per germline. CDR3 nucleotides: TGTGCCACCAGTGATTTCAGGGGTAGCTCCTACAATGAGCAGTTCTTC. The encoded protein is CATSDFRGSSYNEQFF.

In its sample, this clonotype was seen many times. The chain uses TRBV7-3 and TRBJ1-4; D is unresolved. The V and J ends lost 4 bases and 4 bases respectively, with 7 bases between them. Germline CDR1 and CDR2: SGHTA and FQGTGA. The CDR3 consists of 13 residues. The CDR3 reads CASSSQSNEKLFF. CDR3 in DNA: TGTGCCAGCAGCTCACAGAGTAATGAAAAACTGTTTTTT.

In its sample, this clonotype was seen a few times. The V and J genes are TRBV5-1 and TRBJ1-4; D is perhaps TRBD1 (5 bases). The germline V gene encodes CDR1 SGHRS and CDR2 YFSETQ. The V and J ends lost 7 bases and 6 bases respectively, with 13 bases between them. The CDR3 is made up of 13 amino acids. The CDR3 here is CASRSGEDEKLFF. CDR3 DNA sequence: TGCGCCAGCCGTTCGGGGGAGGATGAAAAACTGTTTTTT.

This chain uses TRBV9 with TRBJ2-7, with 8 bases identical to TRBD1. This CDR3 is 14 amino acids long. Germline-derived CDR1 and CDR2 are SGDLS and YYNGEE. The J segment lost 5 bases and the V segment lost 3 bases, leaving 7 bases of the junction unmatched. CDR3 nucleotide sequence: TGTGCCAGCAGCGACCGACAGGGGTTACACGAGCAGTACTTC. This encodes CASSDRQGLHEQYF.

This clonotype was picked up many times. The genes are TRBV10-3 and TRBJ2-7, with TRBD1 as a possible D gene (6 bases). Trimming removed 11 bases at V and 2 bases at J, with 19 bases between. The CDR3 runs 14 residues. The V gene's germline CDR1 is ENHRY and CDR2 SYGVKD. The CDR3 DNA is TGTGCCGCAGCACAGGGAACGGGTACCTACGAGCAGTACTTC. Protein: CAAAQGTGTYEQYF.